This T cell receptor (beta chain) was sequenced in a study of blood T cell repertoires in COVID-19. This clone was counted a single time. The V gene's germline CDR1 is MNHEY and CDR2 SVGAGI. Germline trimming cut 6 bases from V and 3 bases from J; bases unmatched to any gene: 6. The CDR3 length is 14 residues. Here immunoSEQ multiplex PCR was the method, and the copy in TCRdb shows in-frame clones only, minus some. The sample contains 150,000 to 200,000 clones, 80% to 90% of which appear only once. The participants were between 18 and 89 years old and came from roughly 25 US areas. Cohorts were based on clinical histories the participants reported.

V usage is TRBV6-5 and J usage is TRBJ2-7; TRBD1 aligns across 9 bases. Sequences were obtained from PBMCs or T cells enriched from blood (not recorded which). This clonotype was sampled from a woman under 30 who had recovered from COVID-19. This CDR3 reads CASSSYRGLYEQYF. In nucleotides, the CDR3 is TGTGCCAGCAGCTCCTACAGGGGGCTCTACGAGCAGTACTTC.